The 12 T cell receptor beta chains presented below share a single source sample, sequenced in a study of blood T cell repertoires in COVID-19. Assay used: immunoSEQ multiplex PCR; TCRdb lists only in-frame clones, some missing. The data show more than 95,000 clones, with 81% seen just once and 30% to 45% held by the top ten. Material: peripheral blood. These receptors were collected from an elderly man with acute or convalescent COVID-19.

The sample holds one count of this clone. The CDR3: CASSLGQSLTQYF. Here the CDR3 DNA reads TGTGCCAGCAGCCTCGGACAGTCTCTAACCCAGTACTTC. The rearrangement joins TRBV3-1 (or the pseudogene TRBV3-2) to TRBJ2-5, with D maybe TRBD1 (6 bases). With 4 bases removed from V and 8 bases from J, the gap between germline ends came to 14 bases. The CDR3 is 13 residues long. Looked up from germline, CDR1 is LGHDT and CDR2 is YNNKEL (reference sequence).

The V call is TRBV4-1, the J call TRBJ1-1; possible D gene TRBD1, 5 bases. CDR1 and CDR2 (germline): MGHRA, YSYEKL. This CDR3 is built from 15 residues. Trimming left V 0 bases short and J 5 bases short, with 13 bases between. In DNA form, the CDR3 reads TGCGCCAGCAGCCAAGAGGCAGGGCGAAGAACTGAAGCTTTCTTT. Translating gives CASSQEAGRRTEAFF.

The gene calls are TRBV5-4 and TRBJ2-2; TRBD1 might be the D (6 bases). The CDR3 has 15 amino acids. Germline V gene sequence: CDR1 SGHNT, CDR2 YYREEE (reference sequence). Trimming left V 0 bases short and J 2 bases short, with 8 bases between. CDR3 in amino acids: CASSLGGQNTGELFF. The DNA of the CDR3 is TGTGCCAGCAGCTTGGGGGGACAAAACACCGGGGAGCTGTTTTTT.

This chain joins TRBV5-1 and TRBJ2-2; 11 bases are a match to TRBD2. Looked up from germline, CDR1 is SGHRS and CDR2 is YFSETQ. This CDR3 has 15 residues. J gave up 5 bases and V 5 bases, and 5 bases lay outside the gene matches. CDR3 bases: TGCGCCAGCAGTTTGACTAGCGGGAATACCGGGGAGCTGTTTTTT. This translates into CASSLTSGNTGELFF.

The J gene is TRBJ2-2, the V gene TRBV28, with D tentatively TRBD2 (6 bases). The V gene lost 3 bases and the J gene lost 0 bases, with 11 bases spanning the gap. The CDR3 runs to 16 residues. The V gene's germline CDR1 is MDHEN and CDR2 SYDVKM. The CDR3 sequence: CASSLPGLANTGELFF. The CDR3 DNA reads as TGTGCCAGCAGTTTGCCGGGACTTGCGAACACCGGGGAGCTGTTTTTT. Supplemented by reference TRBV28 and TRBJ2-2, the full variable domain reads DVKVTQSSRYLVKRTGEKVFLECVQDMDHENMFWYRQDPGLGLRLIYFSYDVKMKEKGDIPEGYSVSREKKERFSLILESASTNQTSMYLCASSLPGLANTGELFFGEGSRLTVL.

The J gene is TRBJ2-3, the V gene TRBV5-4, with D hard to call. From germline, CDR1 is SGHNT and CDR2 YYREEE (reference sequence). V dropped 4 bases and J dropped 1 base, with 13 bases sitting between them. This CDR3 spans 15 amino acids. CDR3 region: CASSPGSPRTDTQYF. CDR3 sequence (DNA): TGTGCCAGCAGCCCAGGTTCCCCCCGCACAGATACGCAGTATTTT.

This chain links TRBV19 with TRBJ1-1; D may be TRBD1 (6 bases). The CDR3 length is 14 residues. V lost 4 bases and J lost 1, with 10 bases in between. Germline-derived CDR1 and CDR2 are LNHDA and SQIVND (reference sequence). CDR3 amino acids: CASSRLQGNTEAFF. In DNA, the CDR3 is TGTGCCAGTAGTAGATTACAGGGGAACACTGAAGCTTTCTTT.

Only one count was recorded for this clone. The chain links TRBV6-2 or TRBV6-3 to TRBJ1-1; D may be TRBD1 (5 bases). This CDR3 is built from 13 residues. Trimming took off 5 bases at V and 2 bases at J, with 9 bases between the two ends. The V gene's germline CDR1 is MNHEY and CDR2 SVGEGT. The CDR3: CASSRDRNTEAFF. CDR3 sequence (DNA): TGTGCCAGCAGTCGTGACAGAAACACTGAAGCTTTCTTT.

J is TRBJ2-5 and V is TRBV29-1, with D uncertain. Germline CDR1 reads SQVTM; CDR2 reads ANQGSEA. Trimming removed 1 base from V and 2 bases from J, with 8 bases in between. The CDR3 sequence is 13 residues long. The CDR3 loop is CSVEGQRQETQYF. The DNA of the CDR3 is TGCAGCGTTGAAGGCCAGCGTCAAGAGACCCAGTACTTC.

The chain carries TRBV18 and TRBJ1-5; 7 bases are a match to TRBD1. V shed 3 bases, J shed 2 bases, and the junction held 4 bases outside the gene matches. This CDR3 has 15 residues. Germline assignment: CDR1 KGHSH and CDR2 LQKENI. The CDR3 DNA is TGTGCCAGCTCACCTGACAGGGCGCGCAATCAGCCCCAGCATTTT. It encodes CASSPDRARNQPQHF.

The chain combines TRBV2 with TRBJ1-5; D ambiguous. The length of the CDR3 is 14 residues. The V gene lost 2 bases and the J gene lost 1 base, with 6 bases spanning the gap. Germline V CDR1 and CDR2: SNHLY, FYNNEI. CDR3 nucleotides: TGTGCCAGCAGTGAACGCGAGAGCAATCAGCCCCAGCATTTT. Translating gives CASSERESNQPQHF.

The genes are TRBV7-8 and TRBJ1-5; D call uncertain. With 10 bases removed from V and 0 bases from J, the gap between germline ends came to 22 bases. Germline lookup yields CDR1 SGHVS and CDR2 FQNEAQ. CDR3 size: 17 residues. The CDR3 sequence is CATSPSLASHSNQPQHF. The CDR3 DNA sequence: TGTGCCACCTCCCCCTCTCTGGCATCCCATAGCAATCAGCCCCAGCATTTT.